This is a list of T cell receptor beta chains from one sample in a study of blood T cell repertoires in COVID-19. The table came from immunoSEQ multiplex PCR; TCRdb's copy has only in-frame clones and leaves some out. The sample comprises 400,000 to 450,000 clones, about nine tenths of which are singletons, and 0.6% rests with the top ten. Sequencing input: PBMCs or T cells enriched from blood (not recorded which). These receptors were taken from a man between 18 and 29 years old who had recovered from COVID-19. Each CDR3 is given with its conserved first and last residue.

V gene: TRBV28; CDR3 protein: CASSLRQLAVGGDGTGELFF
V gene: TRBV10-2; CDR3 protein: CASSTGTQPYEQYF
V gene: TRBV28; CDR3 protein: CASSLGQRGYTF
V gene: TRBV6-4; CDR3 protein: CASRGQANTGELFF
V gene: TRBV9; CDR3 protein: CASSVSSSQALSGANVLTF
V gene: TRBV3-1/TRBV3-2; CDR3 protein: CASSQGQDLSGNTIYF
V gene: TRBV5-1; CDR3 protein: CASSLGNPGQGSSIQYF
V gene: TRBV29-1; CDR3 protein: CSTDGQGYNEQFF
V gene: TRBV5-6; CDR3 protein: CASGGQGLETQYF
V gene: TRBV10-1; CDR3 protein: CASSESASGRETQYF
V gene: TRBV3-1/TRBV3-2; CDR3 protein: CASSPQGRLYNEQFF
V gene: TRBV7-8; CDR3 protein: CASSSTGTSTDTQYF
V gene: TRBV18; CDR3 protein: CASSPGGGTNEKLFF
V gene: TRBV19; CDR3 protein: CASSMNRGWTEAFF
V gene: TRBV19; CDR3 protein: CASSPLIYNYGYTF
V gene: TRBV2; CDR3 protein: CASSYLMGPKITGELFF
V gene: TRBV7-9; CDR3 protein: CASSQTRGKGNSPLHF
V gene: TRBV29-1; CDR3 protein: CSGTDFSYNEQFF
V gene: TRBV2; CDR3 protein: CASSAGTGYNEQFF
V gene: TRBV9; CDR3 protein: CASSVGLAGAQETQYF
V gene: TRBV28; CDR3 protein: CASLAQGGSYTEAFF
V gene: TRBV5-4; CDR3 protein: CASSLGLSLPLHF
V gene: TRBV30; CDR3 protein: CAWSVLTGYEQYF
V gene: TRBV7-9; CDR3 protein: CASSSRQGATDTQYF
V gene: TRBV3-1/TRBV3-2; CDR3 protein: CASGRLAGVADTQYF
V gene: TRBV9; CDR3 protein: CASSVAPHRTGYNSPLHF
V gene: TRBV7-8; CDR3 protein: CASSQGDLNGYQPQHF
V gene: TRBV30; CDR3 protein: CAWRGDRGGTEAFF
V gene: TRBV19; CDR3 protein: CASSVTANTEAFF
V gene: TRBV5-6; CDR3 protein: CASSLRGTSFHEQYF
V gene: TRBV12-3/TRBV12-4; CDR3 protein: CASSLRGAREQFF
V gene: TRBV27; CDR3 protein: CASRPSGGETQYF
V gene: TRBV6-5; CDR3 protein: CASIFATGYSPLHF
V gene: TRBV27; CDR3 protein: CASSPRQGGNSPLHF
V gene: TRBV19; CDR3 protein: CASSIIRGRSGYTF
V gene: TRBV6-5; CDR3 protein: CASSTETNTEAFF
V gene: TRBV9; CDR3 protein: CASKRVRDTEAFF
V gene: TRBV6-1; CDR3 protein: CASSEILGGVGGDSPLHF
V gene: TRBV6-5; CDR3 protein: CASSRGFGNTIYF
V gene: TRBV11-3; CDR3 protein: CASSPRPGLETQYF
V gene: TRBV5-4; CDR3 protein: CASSSGAGSSGNTIYF
V gene: TRBV23-1; CDR3 protein: CASSDNRGQGSYEQYF
V gene: TRBV6-1; CDR3 protein: CASSEAYGSGQPQHF